The 5 T cell receptor beta chains in this list originate from one sample, sequenced in a study of blood T cell repertoires in COVID-19. Generated by immunoSEQ multiplex PCR, the TCRdb table keeps only in-frame clones and is missing some. The sample yields about 180,000 clones, 75% to 90% seen once. What was sequenced was peripheral blood. These receptors were collected from a woman in her thirties or forties with COVID-19, enrolled during active disease.

The rearrangement uses TRBV7-3 and TRBJ2-1; D is undetermined. Trimming left V 0 bases short and J 6 bases short, with 9 bases between. Germline V gene lookup returns CDR1 SGHTA and CDR2 FQGTGA. The CDR3 has 14 amino acids. The CDR3, as DNA: TGTGCCAGCAGCTTAACCAGCGCCCGCAATGAGCAGTTCTTC. As protein: CASSLTSARNEQFF.

J is TRBJ2-1 and V is TRBV3-1 (or the pseudogene TRBV3-2); D is possibly TRBD2 (6 bases). The CDR3 runs 11 residues. The V gene's germline CDR1 is LGHDT and CDR2 YNNKEL (reference sequence). The CDR3 reads CCTSGGGEQFF. The CDR3 DNA is TGTTGCACTTCCGGGGGAGGTGAGCAGTTCTTC.

V gene TRBV9 combines with J gene TRBJ1-2, with D possibly matching TRBD1 (5 bases). The CDR3 runs 15 residues. CDR1 is SGDLS and CDR2 is YYNGEE in the germline V gene. V gave up 0 bases and J gave up 2 bases, with 11 bases separating them. The CDR3 protein is CASSVGSGNNYGYTF. CDR3 bases: TGTGCCAGCAGCGTAGGGTCAGGGAACAACTATGGCTACACCTTC. The full variable domain, rest sourced from reference TRBV9 and TRBJ1-2, is DSGVTQTPKHLITATGQRVTLRCSPRSGDLSVYWYQQSLDQGLQFLIQYYNGEERAKGNILERFSAQQFPDLHSELNLSSLELGDSALYFCASSVGSGNNYGYTFGSGTRLTVV.

This clone was seen a handful of times. This rearrangement joins TRBV29-1 to TRBJ2-1; no firm D call. Germline V gives CDR1 SQVTM, CDR2 ANQGSEA. The length of the CDR3 is 12 residues. The V end lost 5 bases, the J end lost 0 bases, and 5 bases lay between the germline ends. In nucleotides, the CDR3 is TGCAGCGTTTCGAGCTCCTACAATGAGCAGTTCTTC. Encoded protein: CSVSSSYNEQFF.

The genes are TRBV24-1 and TRBJ1-1; 11 positions agree with TRBD1. The V gene's germline CDR1 is KGHDR and CDR2 SFDVKD. This CDR3 region has 11 residues. The J segment lost 7 bases and the V segment lost 10 bases, leaving 1 base of the junction unmatched. This CDR3 is CATGTGGEAFF. Written as DNA, the CDR3 is TGTGCCACAGGGACAGGGGGTGAAGCTTTCTTT.